This TCR beta chain was captured in a study of blood T cell repertoires in COVID-19. Study context: COVID-19 samples from acute and convalescent phases originated in the United States, Italy and Spain. Nucleic acid was either cDNA or gDNA, and it came from T cells, B-cell-depleted T cells, or PBMCs.

Germline V CDR1 and CDR2: ENHRY, SYGVKD. V lost 7 bases and J 4 bases, leaving 16 bases between the germline ends. The CDR3 covers 14 residues. Authors' data handling: The authors estimated nucleated cell counts from reference gene primer amplification. Assay used: immunoSEQ multiplex PCR; TCRdb lists only in-frame clones, some missing. V, J and clone size are those of that table, while D and trimming were read from the DNA. The sample lists about 99,000 clones, about four fifths seen once, with 15% to 20% in the top ten. The sample holds one count of this clone. The receptor's source is a woman older than 75 with active or convalescent COVID-19. The genes are TRBV10-3 and TRBJ1-2; the D gene is possibly TRBD1 (5 bases). Specimen: peripheral blood. The CDR3 region is CAITSGEPIYGYTF. The CDR3 DNA sequence: TGTGCCATCACCTCGGGGGAGCCCATCTATGGCTACACCTTC.